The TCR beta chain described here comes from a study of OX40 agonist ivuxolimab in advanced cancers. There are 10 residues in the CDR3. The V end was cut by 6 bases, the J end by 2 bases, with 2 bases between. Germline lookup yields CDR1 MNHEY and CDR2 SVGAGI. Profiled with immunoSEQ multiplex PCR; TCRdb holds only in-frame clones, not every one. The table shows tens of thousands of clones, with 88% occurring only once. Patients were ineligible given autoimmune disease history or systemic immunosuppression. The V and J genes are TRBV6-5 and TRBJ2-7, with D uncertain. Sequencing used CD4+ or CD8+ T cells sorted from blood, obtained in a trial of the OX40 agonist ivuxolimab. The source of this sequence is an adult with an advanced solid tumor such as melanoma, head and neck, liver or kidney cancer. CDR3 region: CASSPYEQYF. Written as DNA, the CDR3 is TGTGCCAGCAGCCCCTACGAGCAGTACTTC.